This T cell receptor (beta chain) was sequenced during a study of T cell responses to AZD1222 COVID-19 vaccine. Study overall: Pooling covered second doses at about 4 or about 12 weeks. Notes on the study in general: White British donors predominated, females outnumbered males, and clonal diversity was possibly underestimated. Targets within unmutated variant regions were reportedly found for nearly half of spike-specific TCRs.

As regards this clone: Antigen unknown.

Germline CDR1 SGHTA, CDR2 FQGNSA. V was pared by 4 bases and J by 7 bases, with 6 bases of the junction left unmatched. The CDR3 has 14 residues. The protocol was immunoSEQ multiplex PCR, while the TCRdb copy is restricted to in-frame clones and leaves out a portion. This sample has around 110,000 clones, with 80% to 85% found just once. Here the sequenced sample was peripheral blood, taken on day 0 of AZD1222 vaccination. The chain links TRBV7-2 to TRBJ1-5, with TRBD1 matching over 8 bases. The sequence was obtained from an adult in good health. In nucleotides, the CDR3 is TGTGCCAGCAGCTCAGGACAGGGCCACCAGCCCCAGCATTTT. It codes for CASSSGQGHQPQHF.